Following are 14 T cell receptor beta chains from one sample sequenced in a study of cytomegalovirus exposure and HLA in healthy donors. The study ran its PCR with 60 Vbeta and 13 Jbeta primers. Method: immunoSEQ multiplex PCR; TCRdb's copy keeps in-frame clones and lacks some. This sample carries about 77,000 clones, about 79% of them seen once, and the ten largest clones take 1.6%. The specimen sequenced was PBMCs. These receptors all come from a man aged 40-55 years in good health and CMV-seronegative.

The chain carries TRBV27 and TRBJ2-1; D is undetermined. CDR1 is MNHEY and CDR2 is SMNVEV in the germline V gene (reference sequence). The CDR3 has 15 residues. V lost 2 bases and J 6 bases, leaving 14 bases between the germline ends. CDR3 region: CASSLGSHYVNEQFF. In nucleotides, the CDR3 is TGTGCCAGCAGTTTAGGGTCTCACTACGTCAATGAGCAGTTCTTC.

This sequence joins TRBV27 and TRBJ1-5; perhaps TRBD1 as D (6 bases). The CDR3 is 13 amino acids. V lost 5 bases and J 6 bases, leaving 11 bases between the germline ends. Germline V CDR1 and CDR2: MNHEY, SMNVEV (reference sequence). The CDR3 loop reads CASSGTGFQPQHF. CDR3 nucleotides: TGTGCCAGCAGTGGCACAGGGTTTCAGCCCCAGCATTTT.

The gene calls are TRBV27 and TRBJ2-2; D is unresolved. Germline CDR1 and CDR2: MNHEY and SMNVEV (reference sequence). V lost 5 bases and J 5 bases, leaving 15 bases between the germline ends. The CDR3 is 15 residues long. This chain's CDR3 is CASSPRQVGTGELFF. The CDR3 DNA is TGTGCCAGCAGTCCCCGCCAGGTAGGTACCGGGGAGCTGTTTTTT.

This chain connects TRBV6-5 to TRBJ1-4; maybe TRBD1 (5 bases). The germline gives CDR1 MNHEY, CDR2 SVGAGI. Deletions cut 0 bases from V and 8 bases from J, with 10 bases between. The CDR3 spans 14 residues. CDR3 bases: TGTGCCAGCAGTTACTCCCAGGGAGGAGAAAAACTGTTTTTT. It translates to CASSYSQGGEKLFF.

This clone came up a few times. The chain combines TRBV27 with TRBJ2-2; 7 bases align to TRBD2. Losses at the gene ends were 2 bases for V and 3 bases for J; bases not matched to a gene: 0. Per germline, CDR1 MNHEY and CDR2 SMNVEV (reference sequence). The CDR3 runs to 14 residues. The CDR3 reads CASSLAGDTGELFF. The CDR3 bases are TGTGCCAGCAGTTTAGCGGGAGACACCGGGGAGCTGTTTTTT.

The gene calls are TRBV15 and TRBJ1-5, with 7 positions matching TRBD1. This CDR3 is built from 14 residues. V shed 5 bases, J shed 2 bases, and the junction held 3 bases outside the gene matches. Germline CDR1 reads LNHNV; CDR2 reads YYDKDF (reference sequence). CDR3 loop: CATSGDRGNQPQHF. The DNA for the CDR3 is TGTGCCACCAGCGGCGACAGGGGCAATCAGCCCCAGCATTTT.

The V call is TRBV28, the J call TRBJ1-2, with TRBD1 identical over 7 bases. The CDR3 totals 11 residues. Germline V gene data show CDR1 as MDHEN and CDR2 as SYDVKM. J was trimmed by 4 bases and V by 11 bases; bases with no gene match: 4. As DNA, the CDR3 is TGTGCCGTGGGACAGATCTATGGCTACACCTTC. Encoded protein: CAVGQIYGYTF.

The V call is TRBV29-1, the J call TRBJ1-2, with no clear D. Germline V gene data show CDR1 as SQVTM and CDR2 as ANQGSEA. The CDR3 length is 12 residues. Trimming took off 4 bases at V and 2 bases at J, with 8 bases between the two ends. CDR3 residues: CSVGGGNYGYTF. DNA of the CDR3: TGCAGCGTTGGAGGCGGAAACTATGGCTACACCTTC.

The chain carries TRBV4-1 and TRBJ2-1, with D possibly matching TRBD2 (6 bases). Germline V CDR1 and CDR2: MGHRA, YSYEKL. V was cut by 4 bases and J by 0 bases, with 16 bases left in between. CDR3 length: 17 amino acids. The CDR3 DNA reads TGCGCCAGCAGCCTCACCGCGGGAATGGCCTCCTACAATGAGCAGTTCTTC. It translates to CASSLTAGMASYNEQFF.

This chain connects TRBV10-3 to TRBJ1-4; TRBD1 agrees at 11 bases. The CDR3 sequence is 14 residues long. With V trimmed by 4 bases and J by 7 bases, 2 bases remained unmatched. Germline V gives CDR1 ENHRY, CDR2 SYGVKD. CDR3 in amino acids: CAISAGTGGEKLFF. The DNA of the CDR3 is TGTGCCATCAGTGCAGGGACAGGGGGTGAAAAACTGTTTTTT.

In DNA, the CDR3 is TGTGCCAGCAGTTTACTCGGAGGGGTCGACGAGCAGTACTTC. It translates to CASSLLGGVDEQYF. This rearrangement joins TRBV25-1 to TRBJ2-7; TRBD2 is a possible D gene (6 bases). The germline V and J ends were trimmed by 5 bases and 5 bases, with 16 bases remaining between them. Germline loops: CDR1 MGHDK, CDR2 SYGVNS. There are 14 residues in the CDR3.

The chain joins TRBV6-5 to TRBJ2-1; TRBD2 aligns across 7 bases. Per germline, CDR1 MNHEY and CDR2 SVGAGI. V gave up 0 bases and J gave up 9 bases; unmatched junction bases: 11. CDR3 size: 16 residues. The CDR3 sequence is CASSYSGGAAGFEQFF. CDR3 bases: TGTGCCAGCAGTTACTCGGGAGGGGCCGCCGGTTTTGAGCAGTTCTTC.

The gene calls are TRBV5-1 and TRBJ2-5; tentatively, D is TRBD2 (5 bases). The V gene lost 7 bases and the J gene lost 2 bases, with 18 bases spanning the gap. CDR1 and CDR2 from the germline V gene are SGHRS and YFSETQ. The CDR3 contains 15 residues. Here the CDR3 DNA reads TGCGCCAGCTCAACCCGAGGGCCGAGGCAAGAGACCCAGTACTTC. Its translation is CASSTRGPRQETQYF.

The V call is TRBV2, the J call TRBJ2-6, with 11 positions matching TRBD2. J lost 0 bases, V lost 6 bases, and 16 bases had no gene match. The CDR3 extends over 21 amino acids. The V gene's germline CDR1 is SNHLY and CDR2 FYNNEI. The CDR3 nucleotides are TGTGCCAGCAGACCTAGCGGGAGGACAACAATCTCCCTCTCTGGGGCCAACGTCCTGACTTTC. It specifies CASRPSGRTTISLSGANVLTF.